This T cell receptor (beta chain) is drawn from a study of early T cells in non-severe SARS-CoV-2 infection. The wider study: The authors sequenced bulk RNA from unsorted whole blood, leaving chains unpaired. Study findings and constraints: Anti-spike CD8 responses were favored in VDJdb matching, and private and CD4 specificities were missed.

Unique molecular identifiers were attached to individual cDNA molecules. TCRdb recomputed calls from the 5' RACE reads with MiXCR, one row per CDR3 protein. The sample yields over 55,000 distinct CDR3 sequences, roughly 8% seen once. Germline CDR1 is SNHLY and CDR2 is FYNNEI. V shed 6 bases and J shed 6 bases, with 9 bases lying between them. The CDR3 totals 12 residues. In its sample, this clonotype was seen many times. Antigen: not known. Sample: whole blood. The chain joins TRBV2 to TRBJ1-5, with TRBD1 as a possible D gene (5 bases). The receptor was isolated from an adult who was a healthcare worker with PCR-confirmed SARS-CoV-2 infection or an uninfected control (not recorded which). Here the CDR3 DNA reads TGTGCCAGCAGGAGGGGTGGTCAGCCCCAGCATTTT. The encoded protein is CASRRGGQPQHF.